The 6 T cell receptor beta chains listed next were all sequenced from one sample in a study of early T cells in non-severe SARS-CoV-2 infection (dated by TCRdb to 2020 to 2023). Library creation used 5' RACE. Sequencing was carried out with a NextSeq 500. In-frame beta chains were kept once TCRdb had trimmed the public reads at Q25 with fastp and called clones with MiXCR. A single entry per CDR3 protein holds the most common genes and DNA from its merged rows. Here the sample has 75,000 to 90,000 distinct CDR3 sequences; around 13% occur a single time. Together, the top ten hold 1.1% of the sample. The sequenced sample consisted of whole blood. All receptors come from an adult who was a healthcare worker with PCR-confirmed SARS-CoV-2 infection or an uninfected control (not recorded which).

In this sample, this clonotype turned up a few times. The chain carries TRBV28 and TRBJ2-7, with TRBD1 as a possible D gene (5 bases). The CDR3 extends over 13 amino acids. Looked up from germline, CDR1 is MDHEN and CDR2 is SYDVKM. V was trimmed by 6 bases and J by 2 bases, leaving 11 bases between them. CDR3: CASSYTGTYEQYF. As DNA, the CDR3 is TGTGCCAGCAGCTACACAGGAACCTACGAGCAGTACTTC.

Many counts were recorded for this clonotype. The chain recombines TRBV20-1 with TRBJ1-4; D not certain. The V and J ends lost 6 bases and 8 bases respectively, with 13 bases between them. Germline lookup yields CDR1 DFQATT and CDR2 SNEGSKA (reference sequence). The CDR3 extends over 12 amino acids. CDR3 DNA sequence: TGCAGTGCCTCTCACGAGGGAGAAAAACTGTTTTTT. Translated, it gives CSASHEGEKLFF.

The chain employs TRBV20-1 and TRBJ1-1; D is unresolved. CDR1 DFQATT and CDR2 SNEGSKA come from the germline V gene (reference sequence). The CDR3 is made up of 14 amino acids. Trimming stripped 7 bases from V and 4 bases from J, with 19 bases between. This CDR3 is CSVALSSLVTEAFF. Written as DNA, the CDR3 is TGCAGTGTAGCCTTAAGTAGTTTAGTCACTGAAGCTTTCTTT.

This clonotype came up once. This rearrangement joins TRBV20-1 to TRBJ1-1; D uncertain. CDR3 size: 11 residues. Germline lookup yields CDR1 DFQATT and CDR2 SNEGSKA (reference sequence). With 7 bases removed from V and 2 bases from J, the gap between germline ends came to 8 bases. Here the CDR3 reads CSVPFNTEAFF. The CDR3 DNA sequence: TGCAGTGTCCCGTTTAACACTGAAGCTTTCTTT.

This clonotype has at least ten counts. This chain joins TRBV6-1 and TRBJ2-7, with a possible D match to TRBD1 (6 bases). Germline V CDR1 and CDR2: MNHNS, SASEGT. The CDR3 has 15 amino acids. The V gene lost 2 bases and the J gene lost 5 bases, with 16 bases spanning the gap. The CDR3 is CASSEQDSPGDEQYF. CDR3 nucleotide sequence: TGTGCCAGCAGTGAACAGGACAGTCCCGGGGACGAGCAGTACTTC.

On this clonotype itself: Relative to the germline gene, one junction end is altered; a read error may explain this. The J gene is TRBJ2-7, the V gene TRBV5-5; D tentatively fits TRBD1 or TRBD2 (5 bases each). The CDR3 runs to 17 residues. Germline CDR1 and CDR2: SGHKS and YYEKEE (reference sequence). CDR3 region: CVSSPYGPEPGSYEQYF. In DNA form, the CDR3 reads TGTGTCAGCAGCCCCTACGGTCCCGAACCAGGGAGCTACGAGCAGTACTTC.